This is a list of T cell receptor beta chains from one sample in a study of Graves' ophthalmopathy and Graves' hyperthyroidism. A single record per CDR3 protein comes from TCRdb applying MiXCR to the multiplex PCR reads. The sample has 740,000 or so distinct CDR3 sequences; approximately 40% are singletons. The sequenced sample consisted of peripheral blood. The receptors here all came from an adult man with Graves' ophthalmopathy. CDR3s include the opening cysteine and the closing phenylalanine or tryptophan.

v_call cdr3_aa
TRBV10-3 CAISPGTAGNSPLHF
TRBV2 CATRDRGRSEAFF
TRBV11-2 CASSISKSSPLHF
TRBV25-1 CASSGDRGNSPPHF
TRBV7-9 CASIQTSGGAETQYF
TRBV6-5 CASSPWTGDLTEAFF
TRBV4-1 CASSQDRGTGAYEQYF
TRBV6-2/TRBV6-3 CASSIGVVRATEAFF
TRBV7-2 CASSLRVRPNEKLFF
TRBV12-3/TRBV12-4 CASSQERSGQVSYEQYF
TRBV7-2 CAGAQGQETQYF
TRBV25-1 CASRQTSTGELFF
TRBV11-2 CASSQDGSGVYEQYF
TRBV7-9 CASSLEAGPYEQYF
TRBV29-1 CSGRGTGGTGELFF
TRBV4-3 CASSQDPGQGGYTF
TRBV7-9 CASSLELGTVSTQYF
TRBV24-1 CATSDRGTDTQYF
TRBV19 CASSFNFATNEKLFF
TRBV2 CASSEGFQRSQPQHF
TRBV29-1 CSVERTTNTEAFF
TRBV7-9 CASSLFRTSPQMNTEAFF
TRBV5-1 CASSFTGPMNTEAFF
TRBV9 CASSQGLINSPLHF
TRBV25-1 CASSSSDRGTGELFF
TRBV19 CAIDRAASNEKLFF